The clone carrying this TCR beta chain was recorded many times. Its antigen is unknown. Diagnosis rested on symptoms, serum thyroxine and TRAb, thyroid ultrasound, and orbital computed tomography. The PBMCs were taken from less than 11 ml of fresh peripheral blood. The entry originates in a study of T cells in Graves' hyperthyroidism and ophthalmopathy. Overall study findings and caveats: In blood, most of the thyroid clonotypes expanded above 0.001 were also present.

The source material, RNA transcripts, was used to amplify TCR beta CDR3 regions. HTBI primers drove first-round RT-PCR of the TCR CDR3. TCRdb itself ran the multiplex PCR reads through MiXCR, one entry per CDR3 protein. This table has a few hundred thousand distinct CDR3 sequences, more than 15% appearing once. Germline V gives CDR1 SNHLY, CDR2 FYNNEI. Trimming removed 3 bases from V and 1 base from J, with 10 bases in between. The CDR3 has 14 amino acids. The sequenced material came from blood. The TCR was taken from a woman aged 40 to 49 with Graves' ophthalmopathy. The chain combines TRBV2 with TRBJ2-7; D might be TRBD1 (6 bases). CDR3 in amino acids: CASSDWGQSYEQYF. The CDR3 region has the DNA TGTGCCAGCAGTGACTGGGGGCAATCCTACGAGCAGTACTTC. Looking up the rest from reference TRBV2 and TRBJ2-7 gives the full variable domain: EPEVTQTPSHQVTQMGQEVILRCVPISNHLYFYWYRQILGQKVEFLVSFYNNEISEKSEIFDDQFSVERPDGSNFTLKIRSTKLEDSAMYFCASSDWGQSYEQYFGPGTRLTVT.